Below, 17 T cell receptor beta chains from the same sample are listed, as sequenced in a study of blood T cell repertoires in COVID-19. The assay was immunoSEQ multiplex PCR, and TCRdb's table has in-frame clones only and misses some. The sample holds approximately 26,000 clones; roughly 82% are singletons and the top ten take around 2%. Material: peripheral blood. The source is a man aged 80 or over with active or convalescent COVID-19.

The chain uses TRBV14 and TRBJ2-5; 9 nucleotides align to TRBD1. From germline, CDR1 is SGHDN and CDR2 FVKESK. CDR3 length: 14 amino acids. V dropped 4 bases and J dropped 3; count of bases not matched to a gene: 3. The CDR3 bases are TGTGCCAGCAGCCGGGACAGGGCAGAAGAGACCCAGTACTTC. This gives the protein CASSRDRAEETQYF.

V and J are TRBV10-3 and TRBJ1-5, with 11 nucleotides matching TRBD1. This CDR3 region has 13 residues. V shed 6 bases and J 6 bases; nucleotides not matched to a gene: 1. Germline CDR1 reads ENHRY; CDR2 reads SYGVKD. The CDR3 DNA follows: TGTGCCATCAGGGACAGGGGGCTTCAGCCCCAGCATTTT. Residues: CAIRDRGLQPQHF.

A few counts support this clone. This rearrangement joins TRBV29-1 to TRBJ1-1; D is ambiguous. Trimming removed 2 bases from V and 1 base from J, with 2 bases in between. CDR3 length equals 11 residues. Germline CDR1 and CDR2: SQVTM and ANQGSEA. DNA for the CDR3: TGCAGCGTTGAACGGAACACTGAAGCTTTCTTT. This gives the protein CSVERNTEAFF.

This clone was found once. The V gene is TRBV7-9, the J gene TRBJ2-7; TRBD2 matches at 10 bases. The CDR3 is 14 residues long. The ends lost 4 bases at V and 2 bases at J; junction bases unmatched: 2. The germline V gene encodes CDR1 SEHNR and CDR2 FQNEAQ (reference sequence). CDR3 sequence reads: CASSSLAGAYEQYF. For the CDR3, the DNA is TGTGCCAGCAGCTCCCTAGCGGGGGCCTACGAGCAGTACTTC.

This clone was seen only a few times. The chain carries TRBV9 and TRBJ1-4; 8 bases fit TRBD1. Losses at the gene ends were 3 bases for V and 3 bases for J; bases not matched to a gene: 7. The length of the CDR3 is 16 residues. Germline values: CDR1 SGDLS, CDR2 YYNGEE. CDR3 DNA: TGTGCCAGCAGCGCGTTAGACAGGGGCGCTAATGAAAAACTGTTTTTT. This codes for CASSALDRGANEKLFF.

The chain employs TRBV10-3 and TRBJ1-1; D remains unclear. The V end lost 0 bases, the J end lost 0 bases, and 11 bases lay between the germline ends. This CDR3 is 16 amino acids long. Germline-derived CDR1 and CDR2 are ENHRY and SYGVKD. CDR3 nucleotides: TGTGCCATCAGTGAGTCGATAGCGGAACTGAACACTGAAGCTTTCTTT. Residues: CAISESIAELNTEAFF.

The rearrangement uses TRBV7-9 and TRBJ1-1; D gene ambiguous. Germline assignment: CDR1 SEHNR and CDR2 FQNEAQ (reference sequence). V lost 5 bases, J lost 11 bases, and 18 bases lay in between. The CDR3 is made up of 13 amino acids. This chain's CDR3 is CASSQGRGSGAFF. The DNA of the CDR3 is TGTGCCAGCAGCCAAGGTCGAGGGTCGGGGGCTTTCTTT.

The chain employs TRBV9 and TRBJ1-6; TRBD1 aligns across 11 bases. Germline trimming cut 0 bases from V and 9 bases from J; bases unmatched to any gene: 2. The CDR3 extends over 15 amino acids. CDR1 is SGDLS, CDR2 YYNGEE, per germline. CDR3 in DNA: TGTGCCAGCAGCGTAGGGGGGACAGGGGGTTCACCCCTCCACTTT. Translating it yields CASSVGGTGGSPLHF.

The chain uses TRBV28 and TRBJ1-2; no reliable D call. Trimming removed 3 bases at V and 8 bases at J, with 13 bases between. This CDR3 region has 13 residues. The germline V gene encodes CDR1 MDHEN and CDR2 SYDVKM. The CDR3 coding sequence is TGTGCCAGCAGTTTCCCCAGTCGTGGCGGCTACACCTTC. Protein sequence: CASSFPSRGGYTF.

This chain joins TRBV6-5 and TRBJ1-1; 7 bases align to TRBD1. The CDR3 loop spans 14 amino acids. Looked up from germline, CDR1 is MNHEY and CDR2 is SVGAGI. The junction had 10 bases not matched to a gene; V was cut back by 6 bases and J by 6 bases. The CDR3 loop is CASRTTGEVPEAFF. The CDR3 nucleotides read TGTGCCAGCAGAACTACAGGGGAGGTTCCTGAAGCTTTCTTT.

The chain recombines TRBV6-5 with TRBJ2-1, with 7 bases aligning to TRBD1. This CDR3 has 13 residues. V shed 4 bases, J shed 7 bases, and the junction held 4 bases outside the gene matches. CDR1 is MNHEY, CDR2 SVGAGI, per germline. CDR3 residues: CASSSRRGNEQFF. In DNA form, the CDR3 reads TGTGCCAGCAGTTCCCGCAGGGGGAATGAGCAGTTCTTC.

V is TRBV7-9 and J is TRBJ2-2, with a possible D match to TRBD2 (5 bases). The germline V gene has CDR1 SEHNR and CDR2 FQNEAQ (reference sequence). The CDR3 covers 15 residues. Deletions cut 1 base from V and 1 base from J, with 7 bases between. DNA of the CDR3: TGTGCCAGCAGCTTAGTGGCGGGGAACACCGGGGAGCTGTTTTTT. Its protein is CASSLVAGNTGELFF.

Here the CDR3 DNA reads TGCGCCAGCAGCTTTTGGGCTAGCGGCGACACAGATACGCAGTATTTT. Amino acids: CASSFWASGDTDTQYF. The chain combines TRBV5-1 with TRBJ2-3, with 7 bases lining up with TRBD2. The CDR3 loop spans 16 amino acids. Germline lookup yields CDR1 SGHRS and CDR2 YFSETQ. J gave up 2 bases and V 2 bases, and 8 bases lay outside the gene matches.

This clone occurred once. The gene calls are TRBV28 and TRBJ1-4, with 9 bases lining up with TRBD1. The CDR3 length is 18 residues. CDR1 is MDHEN and CDR2 is SYDVKM in the germline V gene. The trim removed 6 bases at V and 0 bases at J, leaving 11 bases unmatched. The CDR3, as DNA: TGTGCCAGCAGGCCCAATCCGGGACAGGGCACAACTAATGAAAAACTGTTTTTT. Protein: CASRPNPGQGTTNEKLFF.

The V call is TRBV19, the J call TRBJ1-1, with D possibly being TRBD1 (5 bases). V was clipped by 4 bases and J by 11 bases, with 14 bases between them. Germline V lookup: CDR1 LNHDA, CDR2 SQIVND (reference sequence). The CDR3 totals 12 residues. CDR3 coding DNA: TGTGCCAGTAGTACAGGGTCATCCCAGGCTTTCTTT. Its translation is CASSTGSSQAFF.

The chain uses TRBV5-1 and TRBJ1-2; 9 bases are a match to TRBD1. V shed 0 bases, J shed 8 bases, and the junction held 11 bases outside the gene matches. This CDR3 spans 16 amino acids. CDR1 is SGHRS, CDR2 YFSETQ, per germline. CDR3 sequence: CASSLELQGARGGYTF. For the CDR3, the DNA is TGCGCCAGCAGCTTGGAGTTACAGGGGGCCCGCGGGGGCTACACCTTC.

J is TRBJ1-2 and V is TRBV6-5; 10 bases align to TRBD1. Looked up from germline, CDR1 is MNHEY and CDR2 is SVGAGI. The CDR3 extends over 14 amino acids. The J segment lost 8 bases and the V segment lost 6 bases, leaving 9 bases of the junction unmatched. The CDR3 DNA reads TGTGCCAGCAGGCCCCGACAGGGGGCGGAAGGCTACACCTTC. It specifies CASRPRQGAEGYTF.